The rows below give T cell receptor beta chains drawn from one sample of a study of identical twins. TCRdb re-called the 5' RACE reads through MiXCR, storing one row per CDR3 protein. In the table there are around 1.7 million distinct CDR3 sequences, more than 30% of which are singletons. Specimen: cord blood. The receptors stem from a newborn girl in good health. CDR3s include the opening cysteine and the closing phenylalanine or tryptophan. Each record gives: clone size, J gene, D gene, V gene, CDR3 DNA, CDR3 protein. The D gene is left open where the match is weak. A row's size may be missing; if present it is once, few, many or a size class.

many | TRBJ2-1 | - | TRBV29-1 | TGCAGCGTTGACGGGGGCTCTAACTACAATGAGCAGTTCTTC | CSVDGGSNYNEQFF
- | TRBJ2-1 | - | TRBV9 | TGTGCCAGCAGCGTAGCCTCGGGACAGCGGGACCCTCGAACCTACAATGAGCAGTTCTTC | CASSVASGQRDPRTYNEQFF
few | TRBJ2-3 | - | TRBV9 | TGTGCCAGCAGCTCCTGGACTAGCACAGATACGCAGTATTTT | CASSSWTSTDTQYF
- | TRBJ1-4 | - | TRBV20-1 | TGCAGTGCGGCGGCACAAGGGATTGCTAATGAAAAACTGTTTTTT | CSAAAQGIANEKLFF
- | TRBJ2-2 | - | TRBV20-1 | TGCAGTGCGGGGGGGGCCAACACCGGGGAGCTGTTTTTT | CSAGGANTGELFF
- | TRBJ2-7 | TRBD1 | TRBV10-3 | TGTGCCATCAGCAGTGGACAGGCAAGAAGTAGGGACGAGCAGTACTTC | CAISSGQARSRDEQYF
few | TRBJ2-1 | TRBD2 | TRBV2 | TGTGCCAGTACTAGCGAAAGCTACAATGAGCAGTTCTTC | CASTSESYNEQFF
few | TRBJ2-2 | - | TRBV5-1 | TGCGCCAGCAGCTTGGAACCCAGTGCGAACACCGGGGAGCTGTTTTTT | CASSLEPSANTGELFF
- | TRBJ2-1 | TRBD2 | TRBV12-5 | TGTGCTAGTGCCTGGGATGGTAGCGGGGTTTACAATGAGCAGTTCTTC | CASAWDGSGVYNEQFF
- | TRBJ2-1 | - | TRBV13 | TGTGCCAGCATCGGGGCTAGCCACTTCAATGAGCAGTTCTTC | CASIGASHFNEQFF
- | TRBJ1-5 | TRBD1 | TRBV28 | TGTGCCAGCGAATCCAGGGGGGTGATCCGTCAGCCCCAGCATTTT | CASESRGVIRQPQHF
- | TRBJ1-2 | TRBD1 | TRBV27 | TGTGCCAGCAGTTTTCTGGGACAGGGCTATGGCGACACCTTC | CASSFLGQGYGDTF
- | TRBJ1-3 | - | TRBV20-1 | TGCAGTGCTAGAGATCCCGCCGGTGGATCAATCTCTGGAAACACCATATATTTT | CSARDPAGGSISGNTIYF
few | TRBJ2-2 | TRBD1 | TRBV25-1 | TGTGCCAGCAGTCCCCAGGGGGTCTTGGACACCGGGGAGCTGTTTTTT | CASSPQGVLDTGELFF
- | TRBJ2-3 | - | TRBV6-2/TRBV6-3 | TGTGCCAGCAGCAGGGTAAGGGATACGCAGTATTTT | CASSRVRDTQYF
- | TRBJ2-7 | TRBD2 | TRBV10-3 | TGTGCCATCAGTGCGCCAGCGGGGGGTTCGACCTACGAGCAGTACTTC | CAISAPAGGSTYEQYF
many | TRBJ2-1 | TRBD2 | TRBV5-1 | TGCGCCAGCAGCTCCCTAGCGGGAGGGCCAAATGAGCAGTTCTTC | CASSSLAGGPNEQFF
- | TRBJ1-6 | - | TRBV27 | TGTGCCAGCAGTACAGAAAAAAATTCACCCCTCCACTTT | CASSTEKNSPLHF
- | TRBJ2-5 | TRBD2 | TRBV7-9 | TGTGCCAGCGGGACTAGCGGGAGCAACAATGAGCAGTACTTC | CASGTSGSNNEQYF
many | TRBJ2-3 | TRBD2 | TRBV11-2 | TGTGCCAGCAGCTTAGCGGGGGGGGATGATACGCAGTATTTT | CASSLAGGDDTQYF
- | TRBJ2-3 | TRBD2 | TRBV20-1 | TGCAGTGCTAGATCCGGGACTACTAGCACAGATACGCAGTATTTT | CSARSGTTSTDTQYF
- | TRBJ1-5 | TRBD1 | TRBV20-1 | TGCAGTGCCTCAAATCCGGGACAGGGTAATCAGCCCCAGCATTTT | CSASNPGQGNQPQHF
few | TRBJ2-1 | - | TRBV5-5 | TGTGCCAGCAGCTTGATAGTGTCCTCCTACAATGAGCAGTTCTTC | CASSLIVSSYNEQFF
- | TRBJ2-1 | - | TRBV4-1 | TGCGCCAGCAGCCAAGATCGGCGGACAGCCTACAATGAGCAGTTCTTC | CASSQDRRTAYNEQFF
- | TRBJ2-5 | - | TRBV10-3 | TGTGCCACAACCAATACGGGCAATGAGCAGTACTTC | CATTNTGNEQYF
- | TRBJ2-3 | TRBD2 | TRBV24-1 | TGTGCCACCGGTAGCGGGAGGAATCCGGCAGATACGCAGTATTTT | CATGSGRNPADTQYF
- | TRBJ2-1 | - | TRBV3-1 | TGTGCCAGCAGCCAGCTTCGCGCGGGTTCCTACAATGAGCAGTTCTTC | CASSQLRAGSYNEQFF
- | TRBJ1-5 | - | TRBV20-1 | TGCAGTGCTAGATATGCGAATTTCAATCAGCCCCAGCATTTT | CSARYANFNQPQHF
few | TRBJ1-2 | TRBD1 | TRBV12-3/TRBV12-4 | TGTGCCAGCAGCTTCACTTGGACAGGGGGAAGGTATGGCTACACCTTC | CASSFTWTGGRYGYTF
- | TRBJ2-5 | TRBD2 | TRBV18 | TGTGCCAGCTCACCACCGGGACTAAGGGAGACCCAGTACTTC | CASSPPGLRETQYF
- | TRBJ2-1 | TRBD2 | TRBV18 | TGTGCCAGCTCACTTAGCGGGGGGGCCGTATCAAATGAGCAGTTCTTC | CASSLSGGAVSNEQFF
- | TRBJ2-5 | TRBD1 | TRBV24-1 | TGTGCCACCAGTGATTATACAGGGGGTCAAGAGACCCAGTACTTC | CATSDYTGGQETQYF
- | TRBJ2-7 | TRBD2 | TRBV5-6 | TGTGCCAGCAGCTTGCGGACTAGCGGGAGTAAATACGAGCAGTACTTC | CASSLRTSGSKYEQYF
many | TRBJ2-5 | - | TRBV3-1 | TGTGCCAGCAGCCTACCGGGCAGACAAGAGACCCAGTACTTC | CASSLPGRQETQYF
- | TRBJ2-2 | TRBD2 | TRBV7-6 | TGTGCCAGCAGCAGTATAGCGGGGGGGCGAGTGGCCGGGGAGCTGTTTTTT | CASSSIAGGRVAGELFF
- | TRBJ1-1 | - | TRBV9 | TGTGCCAGCAGCGTAGCTTGGAAGAACACTGAAGCTTTCTTT | CASSVAWKNTEAFF
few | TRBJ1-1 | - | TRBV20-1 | TGCAGTGCTGGGAGGGGAAGGACTGAAGCTTTCTTT | CSAGRGRTEAFF
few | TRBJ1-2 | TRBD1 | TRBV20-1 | TGCAGTGCTCCCCAAGGACAGGTCTTCTATGGCTACACCTTC | CSAPQGQVFYGYTF
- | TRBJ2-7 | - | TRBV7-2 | TGTGCCAGCAGCTTAGAGCTGGGGAACAATGAGCAGTACTTC | CASSLELGNNEQYF
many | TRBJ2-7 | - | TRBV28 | TGTGCCAGCAGTTTGGACGAACTTAGGTACTTC | CASSLDELRYF
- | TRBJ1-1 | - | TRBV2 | TGTGCCAGCAGGAAACAGGTGACGGCTTTCTTT | CASRKQVTAFF